These T cell receptor beta chains were read from a single sample in a study of cytomegalovirus exposure and HLA in healthy donors. The data were produced by immunoSEQ multiplex PCR, yet TCRdb's version contains in-frame clones alone and is incomplete. Of around 90,000 clones in the sample, about 80% are singletons; the top ten hold approximately 7.9%. The sequenced sample was PBMCs. These TCRs come from a man in his thirties or forties in good health and CMV-seronegative. Both conserved end residues are part of each CDR3. D genes are given only for firm matches. Clone size is given for some rows only: seen once, a few or many times, or a class if the clone is expanded.

>NA|TRBV14|TRBJ2-7|NA
CASSHSNTVYEQYF
TGTGCCAGCAGCCACTCAAACACAGTTTACGAGCAGTACTTC
>TRBD2|TRBV10-3|TRBJ2-3|NA
CAISGGQRETLDDTQYF
TGTGCCATCAGTGGGGGCCAGCGGGAGACCCTCGATGATACGCAGTATTTT
>NA|TRBV5-6|TRBJ1-3|NA
CASSLWQTGNTIYF
TGTGCCAGCAGCTTGTGGCAGACTGGAAACACCATATATTTT
>TRBD1|TRBV7-9|TRBJ2-1|NA
CASSLGQNILLNNEQFF
TGTGCCAGCAGCCTGGGACAGAACATACTCTTGAACAATGAGCAGTTCTTC
>TRBD1|TRBV4-1|TRBJ1-1|NA
CASTYQQGIVDEAFF
TGCGCCAGCACCTATCAACAGGGGATAGTGGATGAAGCTTTCTTT
>TRBD1|TRBV5-6|TRBJ1-1|once
CASRGQMNTEAFF
TGTGCCAGCAGGGGACAGATGAACACTGAAGCTTTCTTT
>TRBD1|TRBV6-1|TRBJ2-1|NA
CASNQQGDNEQFF
TGTGCCAGCAACCAACAGGGGGACAATGAGCAGTTCTTC
>TRBD1|TRBV6-1|TRBJ1-1|NA
CASSTLPGQGEAFF
TGTGCCAGCAGTACCCTTCCGGGACAGGGTGAAGCTTTCTTT
>NA|TRBV15|TRBJ1-4|NA
CATSRKQAGGEKLFF
TGTGCCACCAGCAGGAAACAAGCTGGAGGTGAAAAACTGTTTTTT
>NA|TRBV19|TRBJ2-7|NA
CASSHPGAYEQYF
TGTGCCAGTAGTCACCCCGGGGCCTACGAGCAGTACTTC
>NA|TRBV5-1|TRBJ1-1|NA
CASSLQGNTEAFF
TGCGCCAGCAGCTTACAGGGGAACACTGAAGCTTTCTTT
>TRBD1|TRBV5-6|TRBJ1-1|few
CASSLWATGAPLNTEAFF
TGTGCCAGCAGCTTGTGGGCTACAGGGGCCCCTCTGAACACTGAAGCTTTCTTT
>TRBD2|TRBV18|TRBJ2-3|NA
CASSQLAGTDTQYF
TGTGCCAGCTCACAATTAGCGGGAACAGATACGCAGTATTTT
>TRBD1|TRBV4-3|TRBJ2-1|NA
CASSLQGAQREQFF
TGCGCCAGCAGTCTACAGGGGGCTCAACGTGAGCAGTTCTTC
>NA|TRBV6-5|TRBJ1-1|NA
CASSSLYLNTEAFF
TGTGCCAGCAGTTCTCTTTACTTGAACACTGAAGCTTTCTTT
>NA|TRBV2|TRBJ1-1|NA
CASRGGTVEAFF
TGTGCCAGCAGAGGAGGGACGGTTGAAGCTTTCTTT
>NA|TRBV30|TRBJ2-5|NA
CAWPTREAGTQYF
TGTGCCTGGCCGACTAGAGAAGCAGGGACCCAGTACTTC
>TRBD2|TRBV5-4|TRBJ2-2|NA
CASSLTLAGETGELFF
TGTGCCAGCAGCTTAACCCTAGCGGGGGAGACCGGGGAGCTGTTTTTT
>NA|TRBV5-5|TRBJ2-5|NA
CASSSPNRGSKTQYF
TGTGCCAGCAGCTCCCCTAACCGAGGGTCCAAGACCCAGTACTTC
>NA|TRBV7-2|TRBJ2-3|NA
CASTPYGGTDTQYF
TGTGCCAGCACCCCTTACGGGGGCACAGATACGCAGTATTTT
>TRBD2|TRBV15|TRBJ2-1|NA
CATSSGLAYNEQFF
TGTGCCACCAGCTCCGGACTAGCCTACAATGAGCAGTTCTTC
>TRBD1|TRBV5-1|TRBJ2-3|NA
CASSRTGADTQYF
TGCGCCAGCTCCCGGACAGGGGCAGATACGCAGTATTTT
>NA|TRBV11-2|TRBJ2-7|NA
CASSLTGRGYEQYF
TGTGCCAGCAGCTTAACCGGGAGAGGTTACGAGCAGTACTTC
>TRBD1|TRBV9|TRBJ1-2|NA
CASSPGQGYLYGYTF
TGTGCCAGCAGCCCTGGACAGGGGTACCTCTATGGCTACACCTTC
>NA|TRBV4-1|TRBJ1-5|NA
CASSQDAALPQHF
TGCGCCAGCAGCCAAGATGCGGCCCTCCCCCAGCATTTT
>TRBD1|TRBV9|TRBJ2-7|NA
CASSRWDSSYEQYF
TGTGCCAGCAGCAGATGGGACAGCTCCTACGAGCAGTACTTC
>NA|TRBV6-5|TRBJ2-6|NA
CASSYFRSSGANVLTF
TGTGCCAGCAGTTACTTTCGCAGCTCTGGGGCCAACGTCCTGACTTTC
>TRBD1|TRBV27|TRBJ2-7|NA
CASSLSWGQPSYEQYF
TGTGCCAGCAGTTTATCTTGGGGACAGCCCTCCTACGAGCAGTACTTC
>NA|TRBV7-2|TRBJ2-2|NA
CASSSGVAGGELFF
TGTGCCAGCAGCTCGGGGGTCGCTGGCGGGGAGCTGTTTTTT
>NA|TRBV10-3|TRBJ2-7|NA
CAISESALRSSYEQYF
TGTGCCATCAGTGAGTCCGCGCTCCGGAGCTCCTACGAGCAGTACTTC
>NA|TRBV11-3|TRBJ2-1|NA
CASSPTAGGVYNEQFF
TGTGCCAGCAGCCCCACCGCGGGCGGGGTATACAATGAGCAGTTCTTC
>NA|TRBV30|TRBJ1-6|few
CAWMLGANSPLHF
TGTGCCTGGATGCTGGGGGCGAATTCACCCCTCCACTTT
>NA|TRBV18|TRBJ2-5|few
CASSPSQGQETQYF
TGTGCCAGCTCACCAAGCCAGGGTCAAGAGACCCAGTACTTC
>TRBD2|TRBV12-5|TRBJ2-1|NA
CASGSLRAAGFNEQFF
TGTGCTAGTGGTTCCCTCAGGGCAGCGGGGTTTAATGAGCAGTTCTTC
>NA|TRBV6-1|TRBJ2-7|NA
CASSGIVGYEQYF
TGTGCCAGCAGTGGAATCGTCGGGTACGAGCAGTACTTC
>NA|TRBV6-1|TRBJ2-2|NA
CASSEEAGSTGELFF
TGTGCCAGCAGTGAAGAGGCAGGTAGTACCGGGGAGCTGTTTTTT
>NA|TRBV2|TRBJ1-5|NA
CASSEALGAGENQPQHF
TGTGCCAGCAGTGAGGCGCTTGGGGCAGGGGAGAATCAGCCCCAGCATTTT
>NA|TRBV4-3|TRBJ1-1|few
CASSQFPGNTEAFF
TGCGCCAGCAGCCAATTCCCGGGGAACACTGAAGCTTTCTTT
>TRBD2|TRBV5-1|TRBJ2-7|once
CASSLGLAGGPHEQYF
TGCGCCAGCAGCTTGGGACTAGCGGGGGGGCCCCACGAGCAGTACTTC
>TRBD1|TRBV19|TRBJ2-2|NA
CASSIGRKDRGAAGELFF
TGTGCCAGTAGTATAGGGCGAAAGGACAGGGGCGCCGCCGGGGAGCTGTTTTTT
>NA|TRBV30|TRBJ1-5|NA
CAWSPRRDQPQHF
TGTGCCTGGAGTCCAAGACGGGATCAGCCCCAGCATTTT
>NA|TRBV5-1|TRBJ1-1|NA
CASSPAGGSTEAFF
TGCGCCAGCAGCCCGGCAGGAGGAAGCACTGAAGCTTTCTTT
>TRBD1|TRBV5-1|TRBJ1-1|few
CASSQLGQGDTEAFF
TGCGCCAGCAGTCAACTGGGACAGGGGGACACTGAAGCTTTCTTT
>TRBD1|TRBV30|TRBJ1-2|NA
CAWSRDRANYGYTF
TGTGCCTGGAGCCGGGACAGAGCTAACTATGGCTACACCTTC
>TRBD2|TRBV30|TRBJ2-5|NA
CAWSFKSGRRGAETQYF
TGTGCCTGGAGTTTTAAAAGCGGGAGGCGGGGAGCGGAGACCCAGTACTTC
>TRBD1|TRBV10-3|TRBJ1-2|once
CAISESGKETGYWGYTF
TGTGCCATCAGTGAGTCAGGAAAGGAGACAGGGTATTGGGGCTACACCTTC
>TRBD1|TRBV29-1|TRBJ2-6|NA
CSVDPGQDNVLTF
TGCAGCGTTGACCCCGGACAGGACAACGTCCTGACTTTC
>TRBD1|TRBV5-6|TRBJ1-5|NA
CASSTPGQPDQPQHF
TGTGCCAGCAGCACACCGGGACAGCCAGATCAGCCCCAGCATTTT
>TRBD1|TRBV19|TRBJ2-6|NA
CASSRQGAGGANVLTF
TGTGCCAGTAGTCGGCAGGGGGCAGGTGGGGCCAACGTCCTGACTTTC
>NA|TRBV6-1|TRBJ1-1|NA
CASSARVQWGEAFF
TGTGCCAGCAGTGCCAGGGTCCAGTGGGGTGAAGCTTTCTTT
>NA|TRBV6-5|TRBJ2-1|NA
CASRRDSRKQFF
TGTGCCAGCCGCCGGGACTCACGGAAGCAGTTCTTC
>NA|TRBV6-5|TRBJ1-5|NA
CASSPSGSNQPQHF
TGTGCCAGCAGTCCCTCCGGGTCAAATCAGCCCCAGCATTTT
>TRBD2|TRBV19|TRBJ2-1|NA
CASSAGPLAGFYNEQFF
TGTGCCAGTAGTGCTGGACCACTAGCGGGTTTCTACAATGAGCAGTTCTTC
>NA|TRBV29-1|TRBJ2-1|NA
CSVAPGPYNEQFF
TGCAGCGTTGCCCCGGGTCCTTACAATGAGCAGTTCTTC
>NA|TRBV7-9|TRBJ1-4|NA
CASSLGYRTSNIEKLFF
TGTGCCAGCAGCTTAGGTTACAGGACGAGTAATATTGAAAAACTGTTTTTT
>NA|TRBV15|TRBJ1-4|NA
CATSRDQGTNEKLFF
TGTGCCACCAGCAGAGATCAGGGGACTAATGAAAAACTGTTTTTT
>NA|TRBV7-2|TRBJ2-1|NA
CASRLITGSDEQFF
TGTGCCAGCAGACTGATTACAGGGTCGGATGAGCAGTTCTTC
>NA|TRBV7-2|TRBJ1-2|NA
CASSFDVGRGYTF
TGTGCCAGCAGCTTTGACGTCGGGAGGGGCTACACCTTC
>TRBD1|TRBV6-1|TRBJ2-7|few
CANLDRKSSYEQYF
TGTGCCAATCTGGACAGGAAGAGCTCCTACGAGCAGTACTTC